The text below deals with one T cell receptor (beta chain). Its cognate antigen is unknown. The source of the sample is a study of blood T cells in healthy people across ages. The CDR3 contains 13 residues. Germline CDR1 SGHVS, CDR2 FNYEAQ. Alongside a J-beta primer mix, a sample-barcoded 5' primer served in a second PCR lasting 7 to 11 cycles. TCRdb reprocessed the 5' RACE reads via MiXCR and lists one record per CDR3 protein. This table holds roughly 680,000 distinct CDR3 sequences, under 65% found once. General observations from the study: From one million sequenced T cells, diversity estimates were lower bounds. Higher naive T cell percentage went strongly together with higher TCR beta diversity.

The sequenced material came from blood. The origin of this receptor is a woman aged 80 or over in good health. This chain uses TRBV7-6 with TRBJ2-7; the D gene is possibly TRBD2 (5 bases). The DNA end is a closer match to TRBJ2-5, so the J assignment may be wrong. CDR3 amino acids: CASSFRGSETQYF. The CDR3 region has the DNA TGTGCCAGCAGCTTTAGAGGGTCCGAGACCCAGTACTTC.